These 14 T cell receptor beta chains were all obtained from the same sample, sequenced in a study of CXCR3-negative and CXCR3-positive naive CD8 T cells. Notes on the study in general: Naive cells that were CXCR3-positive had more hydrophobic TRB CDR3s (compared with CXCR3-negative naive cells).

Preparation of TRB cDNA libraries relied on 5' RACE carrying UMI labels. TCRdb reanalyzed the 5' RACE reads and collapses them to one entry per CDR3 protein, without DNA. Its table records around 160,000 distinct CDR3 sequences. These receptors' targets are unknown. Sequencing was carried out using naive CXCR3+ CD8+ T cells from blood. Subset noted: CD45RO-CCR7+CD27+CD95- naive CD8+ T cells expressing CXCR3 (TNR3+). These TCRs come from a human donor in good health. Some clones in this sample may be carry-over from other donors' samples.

The CDR3 region is CASSLSWREENEQFF. The chain couples TRBV4-2 to TRBJ2-1; TCRdb indicates TRBD2, and absent DNA this call remains unverified. The CDR3 runs to 15 residues. The germline V gene encodes CDR1 LGHNA and CDR2 YNFKEQ.

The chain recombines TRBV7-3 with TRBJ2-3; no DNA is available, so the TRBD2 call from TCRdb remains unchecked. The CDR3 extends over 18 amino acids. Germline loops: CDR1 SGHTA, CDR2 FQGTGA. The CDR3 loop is CASSSPPDNTANTDTQYF. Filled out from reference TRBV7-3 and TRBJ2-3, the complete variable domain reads GAGVSQTPSNKVTEKGKYVELRCDPISGHTALYWYRQSLGQGPEFLIYFQGTGAADDSGLPNDRFFAVRPEGSVSTLKIQRTERGDSAVYLCASSSPPDNTANTDTQYFGPGTRLTVL.

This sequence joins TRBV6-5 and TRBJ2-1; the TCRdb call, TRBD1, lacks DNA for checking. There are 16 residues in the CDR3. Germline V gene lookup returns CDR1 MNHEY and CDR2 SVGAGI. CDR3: CASSYSERGMWNEQFF.

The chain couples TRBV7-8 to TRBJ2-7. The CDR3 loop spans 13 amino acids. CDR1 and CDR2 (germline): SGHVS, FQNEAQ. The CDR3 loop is CASSLEPFYEQYF. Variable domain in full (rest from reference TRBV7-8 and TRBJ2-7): GAGVSQSPRYKVAKRGQDVALRCDPISGHVSLFWYQQALGQGPEFLTYFQNEAQLDKSGLPSDRFFAERPEGSVSTLKIQRTQQEDSAVYLCASSLEPFYEQYFGPGTRLTVT.

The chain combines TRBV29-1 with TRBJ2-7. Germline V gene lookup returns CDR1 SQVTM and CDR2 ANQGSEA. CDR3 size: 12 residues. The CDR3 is CSVATGPYEQYF.

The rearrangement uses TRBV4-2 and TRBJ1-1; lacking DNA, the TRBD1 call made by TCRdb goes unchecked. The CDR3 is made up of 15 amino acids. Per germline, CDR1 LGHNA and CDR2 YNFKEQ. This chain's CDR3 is CASSQDGRVNTEAFF.

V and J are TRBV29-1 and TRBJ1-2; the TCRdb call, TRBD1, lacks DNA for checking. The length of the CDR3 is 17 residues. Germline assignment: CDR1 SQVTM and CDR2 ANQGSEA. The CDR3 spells CSVAPETVGFPNYGYTF.

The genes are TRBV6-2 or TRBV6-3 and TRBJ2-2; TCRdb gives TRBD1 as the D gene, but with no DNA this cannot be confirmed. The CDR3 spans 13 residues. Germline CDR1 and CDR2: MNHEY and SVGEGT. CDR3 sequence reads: CASSPGNFGELFF.

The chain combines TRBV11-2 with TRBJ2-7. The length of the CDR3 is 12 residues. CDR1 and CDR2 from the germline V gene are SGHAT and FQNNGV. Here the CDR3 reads CASSQSADEQYF.

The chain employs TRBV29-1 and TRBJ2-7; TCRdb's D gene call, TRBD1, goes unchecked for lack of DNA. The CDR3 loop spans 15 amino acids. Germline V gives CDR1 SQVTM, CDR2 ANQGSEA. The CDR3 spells CSVEAETGPSYEQYF.

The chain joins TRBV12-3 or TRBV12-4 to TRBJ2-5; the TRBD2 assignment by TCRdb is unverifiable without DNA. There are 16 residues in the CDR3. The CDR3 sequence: CASSRTGLAGYETQYF.

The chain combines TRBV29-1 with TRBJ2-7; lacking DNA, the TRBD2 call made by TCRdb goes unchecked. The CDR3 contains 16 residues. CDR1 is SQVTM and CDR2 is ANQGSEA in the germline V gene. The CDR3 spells CSVEGLAGGSIDEQYF.

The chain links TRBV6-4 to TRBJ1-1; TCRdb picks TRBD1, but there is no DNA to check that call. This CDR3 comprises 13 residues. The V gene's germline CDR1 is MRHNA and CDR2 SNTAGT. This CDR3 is CASKDGGDTEAFF.

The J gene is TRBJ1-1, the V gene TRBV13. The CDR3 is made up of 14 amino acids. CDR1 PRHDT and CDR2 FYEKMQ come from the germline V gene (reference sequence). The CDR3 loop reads CASSLQAANTEAFF.